These 2 T cell receptor beta chains were sequenced from one sample in a study of cytomegalovirus exposure and HLA in healthy donors. Primers for the PCR totalled 60 Vbeta and 13 Jbeta. Produced via immunoSEQ multiplex PCR; TCRdb's table is partial and in-frame only. Altogether over 100,000 clones are present, over 60% being singletons, with the ten largest covering roughly 6%. Sequenced sample: PBMCs. The receptors originated from a man aged 60 to 75 in good health and CMV-seropositive.

This chain uses TRBV28 with TRBJ1-5; D might be TRBD1 (6 bases). The ends were cut back, 6 bases at V and 7 bases at J, with 19 bases in the middle. Germline V gene lookup returns CDR1 MDHEN and CDR2 SYDVKM. This CDR3 spans 15 amino acids. The CDR3 loop is CASSPSGQGRQPQHF. The CDR3 DNA is TGTGCCAGCAGCCCCTCGGGGCAGGGGAGACAGCCCCAGCATTTT.

The chain is built from TRBV7-9 and TRBJ2-7, with a possible D match to TRBD1 (6 bases). CDR1 is SEHNR, CDR2 FQNEAQ, per germline (reference sequence). CDR3 size: 14 residues. Trimming pared 4 bases from V and 3 bases from J, leaving 13 bases between. The DNA for the CDR3 is TGTGCCAGCAGCTCTCAACAGGGCGGCTACGAGCAGTACTTC. Amino acid sequence: CASSSQQGGYEQYF.